Here is one T cell receptor beta chain with its context. With 1 base removed from V and 4 bases from J, the gap between germline ends came to 1 base. Germline CDR1 and CDR2: SGHAT and FQNNGV. CDR3 size: 11 residues. This sample is part of a study of somatic mutations in cytotoxic T cells in rheumatoid arthritis. In the study overall: In some cases, T-cell populations stained with V beta antibodies were flow-sorted at nearly 100% purity, and these included V beta1+ cells sequenced for TCRB.

Using immunoSEQ multiplex PCR, the repertoire was profiled, and TCRdb retains in-frame clones only, with some absent. The table lists 10,000 to 15,000 clones, roughly 80% of them singletons, with roughly 22% in the top ten. Once isolated by positive magnetic bead selection, the CD4+ and CD8+ cells had their purity checked by flow cytometry. Sequenced sample: CD8+ T cells sorted from blood. The origin of this receptor is an adult with rheumatoid arthritis. This chain uses TRBV11-2 with TRBJ2-5; D is ambiguous. The CDR3 region is CASSLGETQYF. The CDR3 DNA is TGTGCCAGCAGCTTAGGAGAGACCCAGTACTTC.